This T cell receptor (beta chain) was captured in a study of blood T cell repertoires in COVID-19. The wider study: PBMCs, B-cell-depleted T cells, or T cells provided the cDNA or gDNA that made up the material.

The CDR3 is 14 residues long. The germline V gene has CDR1 SNHLY and CDR2 FYNNEI. V gave up 8 bases and J gave up 4 bases, with 17 bases separating them. Authors' data handling: Counts of nucleated cells, estimated from reference gene primer amplification, were obtained. Measured with immunoSEQ multiplex PCR; TCRdb has only the in-frame clones, and not every one. V, J and clone size reflect that table, while D and trimming were determined from the DNA. The table shows under 150,000 clones, with more than 75% occurring only once. A single count supports this clone. The chain employs TRBV2 and TRBJ1-1; D perhaps matches TRBD1 (5 bases). The TCR comes from a man aged 50-60 years with active COVID-19. Specimen: peripheral blood. The CDR3 region is CASGRGEWGTEAFF. CDR3 DNA sequence: TGTGCCAGCGGGCGGGGCGAATGGGGCACTGAAGCTTTCTTT.